What follows are 3 T cell receptor beta chains derived from one specimen sequenced in a study of T-cell reconstitution after alpha-beta-depleted transplantation in children. A TCRbeta library incorporating unique molecular identifiers was prepared. TCRdb called the PCR reads again in MiXCR, with one record for every CDR3 protein. Of over 200,000 distinct CDR3 sequences in the sample, roughly a tenth were seen once. The specimen was PBMCs, collected before TCRalphabeta/CD19-depleted stem cell transplant. The receptor set was obtained from a child under two years old with acute myeloid leukemia, due to receive a stem cell transplant.

The chain recombines TRBV7-2 with TRBJ2-7; D remains unclear. With 1 base removed from V and 1 base from J, the gap between germline ends came to 8 bases. The CDR3 covers 14 residues. Germline CDR1 SGHTA, CDR2 FQGNSA. In nucleotides, the CDR3 is TGTGCCAGCAGCTTAGAGTGGGCGTCCTACGAGCAGTACTTC. It encodes CASSLEWASYEQYF.

This clonotype was recorded many times. DNA for the CDR3: TGTGCCATCAGTGAGGGGAGGTACGAAAAACTGTTTTTT. Translation gives CAISEGRYEKLFF. V is TRBV10-3 and J is TRBJ1-4; no reliable D call. Trimming cost V 2 bases and J 8 bases, with 9 bases left between them. Germline values: CDR1 ENHRY, CDR2 SYGVKD. The CDR3 spans 13 residues.

This clonotype was recorded many times. The CDR3 nucleotides read TGTGCCAGCAGCTTAAAGGGTAGCGAATCCTACGAGCAGTACTTC. Translation: CASSLKGSESYEQYF. The rearrangement uses TRBV11-3 and TRBJ2-7; TRBD2 might be the D (5 bases). This CDR3 is 15 amino acids long. Germline V gene lookup returns CDR1 SGHNT and CDR2 YENEEA. V lost 2 bases and J 1 base, leaving 12 bases between the germline ends.